Presented here are 19 T cell receptor beta chains from one specimen sequenced in a study of T cell responses to AZD1222 COVID-19 vaccine. This table comes from immunoSEQ multiplex PCR, and its TCRdb copy is limited to in-frame clones, with some not included. The repertoire consists of around 150,000 clones, with over 75% occurring once and the leading ten covering under 4%. Source: peripheral blood, taken 28 days after the second AZD1222 dose. The origin of the receptors is an adult who received the AZD1222 COVID-19 vaccine.

The chain uses TRBV19 and TRBJ2-3, with 13 positions matching TRBD2. Germline CDR1 and CDR2: LNHDA and SQIVND (reference sequence). This CDR3 is 16 amino acids long. Losses at the gene ends were 4 bases for V and 1 base for J; bases not matched to a gene: 2. This CDR3 reads CASSTGLAGGTDTQYF. The CDR3 region has the DNA TGTGCCAGTAGTACTGGACTAGCGGGAGGCACAGATACGCAGTATTTT.

This sequence joins TRBV19 and TRBJ1-2, with 9 bases lining up with TRBD1. The germline V gene encodes CDR1 LNHDA and CDR2 SQIVND (reference sequence). V lost 4 bases and J lost 6; bases outside the gene matches: 9. The CDR3 length is 15 residues. In DNA, the CDR3 is TGTGCCAGTAGTACCCGTCCCGGGACAGGGAATGGCTACACCTTC. Translating it yields CASSTRPGTGNGYTF.

The rearrangement joins TRBV27 to TRBJ1-1; no definite D call. Looked up from germline, CDR1 is MNHEY and CDR2 is SMNVEV (reference sequence). The CDR3 is 14 residues long. V dropped 3 bases and J dropped 1 base, with 9 bases sitting between them. CDR3 protein: CASSFFHPNTEAFF. The CDR3 nucleotides read TGTGCCAGCAGTTTTTTTCACCCGAACACTGAAGCTTTCTTT.

This rearrangement joins TRBV28 to TRBJ2-3, with 7 bases identical to TRBD2. CDR1 MDHEN and CDR2 SYDVKM come from the germline V gene. Trimming removed 4 bases from V and 2 bases from J; junction bases left unmatched: 9. This CDR3 has 16 residues. The CDR3 loop is CASSSVGGGHTDTQYF. CDR3 DNA: TGTGCCAGCAGTTCGGTTGGGGGGGGTCACACAGATACGCAGTATTTT.

This clone was seen a single time. The genes are TRBV15 and TRBJ1-3, with 7 bases aligning to TRBD1. The CDR3 runs to 14 residues. V dropped 0 bases and J dropped 8; count of bases not matched to a gene: 4. Germline CDR1 reads LNHNV; CDR2 reads YYDKDF (reference sequence). The CDR3 region is CATSRDGQGDTIYF. CDR3 coding DNA: TGTGCCACCAGCAGAGATGGTCAGGGGGACACCATATATTTT.

This sequence joins TRBV6-2 or TRBV6-3 and TRBJ1-5, with a weak D call TRBD1 (5 bases). The ends were cut back, 2 bases at V and 0 bases at J, with 14 bases in the middle. CDR1 and CDR2 from the germline V gene are MNHEY and SVGEGT. CDR3 length equals 17 residues. This CDR3 is CASSYLRQSYSNQPQHF. The CDR3 coding sequence is TGTGCCAGCAGTTACCTTCGACAGTCATATAGCAATCAGCCCCAGCATTTT.

The chain links TRBV3-1 (or the pseudogene TRBV3-2) to TRBJ2-1; D not resolved. Germline lookup yields CDR1 LGHDT and CDR2 YNNKEL (reference sequence). Trimming removed 1 base at V and 6 bases at J, with 10 bases between. The CDR3 consists of 14 residues. DNA of the CDR3: TGTGCCAGCAGCCAAGCGGGCGTCGCCAATGAGCAGTTCTTC. It yields the protein CASSQAGVANEQFF.

The chain employs TRBV5-6 and TRBJ2-1; 14 bases fit TRBD2. CDR3 size: 15 residues. V dropped 6 bases and J dropped 7; count of bases not matched to a gene: 6. Germline V gene sequence: CDR1 SGHDT, CDR2 YYEEEE. Here the CDR3 reads CASISGTSGRNEQFF. The CDR3 DNA reads as TGTGCCAGCATCTCCGGGACTAGCGGGAGAAATGAGCAGTTCTTC. Full variable domain (remainder filled in from reference TRBV5-6 and TRBJ2-1): DAGVTQSPTHLIKTRGQQVTLRCSPKSGHDTVSWYQQALGQGPQFIFQYYEEEERQRGNFPDRFSGHQFPNYSSELNVNALLLGDSALYLCASISGTSGRNEQFFGPGTRLTVL.

J is TRBJ2-7 and V is TRBV6-6, with TRBD2 matching over 9 bases. CDR1 is MNHNY and CDR2 is SVGAGI in the germline V gene (reference sequence). The CDR3 runs 14 residues. V gave up 2 bases and J gave up 5 bases; unmatched junction bases: 4. The CDR3 region is CASSYAGLAHEQYF. CDR3 coding DNA: TGTGCCAGCAGTTACGCGGGACTAGCCCACGAGCAGTACTTC.

The V gene is TRBV27, the J gene TRBJ2-7, with a possible D match to TRBD1 (6 bases). Germline V gene data show CDR1 as MNHEY and CDR2 as SMNVEV (reference sequence). This CDR3 is 11 amino acids long. The germline V and J ends were trimmed by 9 bases and 4 bases, with 10 bases remaining between them. The CDR3 region has the DNA TGTGCCAGTAAACAGGGATACGAGCAGTACTTC. This translates into CASKQGYEQYF.

The J gene is TRBJ2-3, the V gene TRBV7-2; a weak D match, TRBD1 (5 bases). The germline V and J ends were trimmed by 2 bases and 5 bases, with 14 bases remaining between them. This CDR3 region has 15 residues. Germline assignment: CDR1 SGHTA and CDR2 FQGNSA. The CDR3, as DNA: TGTGCCAGCAGCTTAAGTGCAAGGGGCAGAGATACGCAGTATTTT. Residues: CASSLSARGRDTQYF.

The V and J genes are TRBV2 and TRBJ2-2; 9 bases agree with TRBD1. CDR3 length: 14 residues. V lost 5 bases and J lost 4; bases outside the gene matches: 2. From germline, CDR1 is SNHLY and CDR2 FYNNEI. The CDR3: CASSYRGPTGELFF. CDR3 coding DNA: TGTGCCAGCAGTTACAGGGGGCCCACCGGGGAGCTGTTTTTT.

V and J are TRBV14 and TRBJ2-3; 9 bases match TRBD2. The CDR3 extends over 18 amino acids. Per germline, CDR1 SGHDN and CDR2 FVKESK. Trimming removed 0 bases from V and 1 base from J; junction bases left unmatched: 8. The CDR3 region is CASSQDPRTSARTDTQYF. CDR3 in DNA: TGTGCCAGCAGCCAAGATCCCCGGACTAGCGCACGCACAGATACGCAGTATTTT. Full variable domain (outside the CDR3, taken from reference TRBV14 and TRBJ2-3): EAGVTQFPSHSVIEKGQTVTLRCDPISGHDNLYWYRRVMGKEIKFLLHFVKESKQDESGMPNNRFLAERTGGTYSTLKVQPAELEDSGVYFCASSQDPRTSARTDTQYFGPGTRLTVL.

The chain combines TRBV3-1 (or the pseudogene TRBV3-2) with TRBJ2-7, with D perhaps matching TRBD1 (5 bases). The V and J ends lost 1 base and 0 bases respectively, with 10 bases between them. CDR3 length: 15 amino acids. CDR1 LGHDT and CDR2 YNNKEL come from the germline V gene (reference sequence). CDR3 sequence reads: CASSQGPDSSYEQYF. CDR3 DNA sequence: TGTGCCAGCAGCCAAGGTCCTGACAGCTCCTACGAGCAGTACTTC.

The V call is TRBV12-1, the J call TRBJ1-2; the table's D gene call, TRBD1, was not cross checked with the DNA. TRBV12-1 is recorded as a pseudogene. The CDR3 has 17 amino acids. CDR3 region: CASNNPPKGQKGNGYTF. The CDR3, as DNA: TGTGCCAGCAACAACCCCCCGAAGGGACAGAAGGGGAATGGCTACACCTTC.

The table lists this clone with a few counts. The V gene is TRBV3-1 (or the pseudogene TRBV3-2), the J gene TRBJ2-1; 7 nucleotides match TRBD2. Germline CDR1 and CDR2: LGHDT and YNNKEL (reference sequence). The ends lost 1 base at V and 6 bases at J; junction bases unmatched: 6. CDR3 length equals 15 residues. CDR3 DNA sequence: TGTGCCAGCAGCCAAGTGGCAGGACTAGTCAATGAGCAGTTCTTC. Translation: CASSQVAGLVNEQFF.

This chain uses TRBV3-1 (or the pseudogene TRBV3-2) with TRBJ2-7; 7 positions match TRBD1. This CDR3 contains 18 residues. V dropped 3 bases and J dropped 0; count of bases not matched to a gene: 14. The germline gives CDR1 LGHDT, CDR2 YNNKEL (reference sequence). The CDR3 bases are TGTGCCAGCAGCCATCGAACCAACCCAGACAGGGACTCCTACGAGCAGTACTTC. It encodes CASSHRTNPDRDSYEQYF.

This chain connects TRBV5-6 to TRBJ1-2, with 7 bases fitting TRBD1. The V gene's germline CDR1 is SGHDT and CDR2 YYEEEE. V was pared by 4 bases and J by 2 bases, with 5 bases of the junction left unmatched. This CDR3 is 14 amino acids long. The CDR3 loop reads CASSETQGNYGYTF. CDR3 in DNA: TGTGCCAGCAGCGAGACACAGGGGAACTATGGCTACACCTTC.

This chain connects TRBV9 to TRBJ1-5; perhaps TRBD1 as D (5 bases). CDR3 size: 14 residues. V was trimmed by 4 bases and J by 2 bases, leaving 10 bases between them. The germline V gene has CDR1 SGDLS and CDR2 YYNGEE. CDR3 sequence: CASSPTAGNQPQHF. The CDR3 bases are TGTGCCAGCAGCCCGACAGCAGGCAATCAGCCCCAGCATTTT.